This entry lists 7 T cell receptor beta chains sequenced from one sample in a study of blood T cells in healthy people across ages. For the second PCR, which ran for 7 to 11 cycles, a sample-barcoded 5' primer and a J-beta primer mix were used. A single record per CDR3 protein comes from TCRdb applying MiXCR to the 5' RACE reads. The sample lists 650,000 to 700,000 distinct CDR3 sequences; around 32% were seen once. What was sequenced was blood. These receptors originate from a woman of 80 years or more in good health.

This chain links TRBV20-1 with TRBJ1-1; no reliable D call. CDR3 size: 12 residues. Germline V gene lookup returns CDR1 DFQATT and CDR2 SNEGSKA (reference sequence). Deletions cut 3 bases from V and 0 bases from J, with 5 bases between. The CDR3 coding sequence is TGCAGTGCTAGGTGGATGAACACTGAAGCTTTCTTT. Protein: CSARWMNTEAFF.

This clonotype was seen ten or more times. CDR3 nucleotide sequence: TGTGCCAGCAGCTTGGGACTAGAAGAGCGAATCGACGAGCAGTACTTC. As protein: CASSLGLEERIDEQYF. The chain employs TRBV11-1 and TRBJ2-7, with 8 bases matching TRBD2. Germline V gene sequence: CDR1 SGHAT, CDR2 FQDESV (reference sequence). J was trimmed by 5 bases and V by 3 bases; bases with no gene match: 12. The CDR3 sequence is 16 residues long.

The J gene is TRBJ1-4, the V gene TRBV30, with unresolved D. V shed 3 bases and J shed 5 bases, with 10 bases lying between them. Germline CDR1 and CDR2: GTSNPN and SVGIG (reference sequence). The CDR3 sequence is 13 residues long. CDR3 sequence reads: CAWRDGLNEKLFF. As DNA, the CDR3 is TGTGCCTGGAGAGATGGGCTAAATGAAAAACTGTTTTTT.

The sample holds one count of this clonotype. The rearrangement joins TRBV6-1 to TRBJ2-1, with D uncertain. The germline CDR1 and CDR2 sequences are MNHNS and SASEGT. This CDR3 contains 16 residues. Trimming pared 3 bases from V and 5 bases from J, leaving 17 bases between. Written as DNA, the CDR3 is TGTGCCAGCAGTGATTTTGCCCAGGACCCCCACAATGAGCAGTTCTTC. Protein: CASSDFAQDPHNEQFF.

This clonotype was recorded at least ten times. This sequence joins TRBV6-5 and TRBJ2-6; D perhaps matches TRBD1 (6 bases). Germline CDR1 MNHEY, CDR2 SVGAGI. Deletions cut 4 bases from V and 2 bases from J, with 18 bases between. CDR3 length: 18 amino acids. The CDR3 spells CASSSPGLGAAGANVLTF. CDR3 nucleotide sequence: TGTGCCAGCAGTTCTCCGGGCTTGGGGGCAGCTGGGGCCAACGTCCTGACTTTC.

There are a few counts of this clonotype. This chain joins TRBV12-3 or TRBV12-4 and TRBJ2-2, with D unresolved. This CDR3 region has 14 residues. V was clipped by 6 bases and J by 8 bases, with 16 bases between them. The DNA for the CDR3 is TGTGCCAGCAGGTTGGGTCCAGCGAGAGGGGAGCTGTTTTTT. Translation: CASRLGPARGELFF.

The gene calls are TRBV27 and TRBJ2-7; D is possibly TRBD1 or TRBD2 (5 bases each). This CDR3 spans 14 amino acids. The germline V gene encodes CDR1 MNHEY and CDR2 SMNVEV (reference sequence). V shed 4 bases and J shed 7 bases, with 17 bases lying between them. The CDR3 DNA follows: TGTGCCAGCAGTTCATGGGGGTCTCACAATGAGCAGTACTTC. Protein product: CASSSWGSHNEQYF.